This T cell receptor (beta chain) was observed in a study of a mutant IDH1 vaccine in newly diagnosed glioma. Findings of the study overall: Most patients, 85% to 95%, showed vaccine-induced immune responses.

On this clone: Its matching antigen is unknown.

Time point described: week 23, last vaccination. Doses of 300 ug of mutant IDH1 20-mer peptide were given with topical imiquimod. TCRdb keeps only in-frame clones here, not all; method: immunoSEQ multiplex PCR. The sample consists of 50,000 to 60,000 clones, approximately 80% of them appearing once. Germline CDR1 reads SNHLY; CDR2 reads FYNNEI. The CDR3 is 16 residues long. Trimming cost V 0 bases and J 2 bases, with 13 bases left between them. This clonotype was sampled from a man between 35 and 55 years old with glioma. The rearrangement joins TRBV2 to TRBJ2-5; perhaps TRBD1 as D (6 bases). This sample comprised PBMCs, obtained from a glioma patient whose treatment included an IDH1 peptide vaccine. In DNA, the CDR3 is TGTGCCAGCAGTGAAGCTTTCGGGGACACTCAAGAGACCCAGTACTTC. The encoded protein is CASSEAFGDTQETQYF.